These T cell receptor beta chains were read from a single sample in a study of a mutant IDH1 vaccine in newly diagnosed glioma. For these receptors, no antigen is known. Sequenced by immunoSEQ multiplex PCR; TCRdb stores in-frame clones only, minus some. The table lists tens of thousands of clones, 75% to 90% of them singletons. The source material was PBMCs, sampled from a glioma patient whose treatment included an IDH1 peptide vaccine. The receptors originated from a woman aged 45 to 65 with glioma. Both conserved end residues are part of each CDR3. D genes are given only for firm matches. The size field is filled for only some rows; it gives once, few, many or a size class.

abundance | j_gene | d_gene | v_gene | CDR3aa | CDR3nt
. | TRBJ1-1 | . | TRBV5-1 | CASSDRQASNTEAFF | TGCGCCAGCAGCGATCGACAGGCATCTAACACTGAAGCTTTCTTT
. | TRBJ1-6 | . | TRBV5-6 | CASSPTGKHGYSPLHF | TGTGCCAGCAGCCCCACCGGGAAGCATGGGTATTCACCCCTCCACTTT
. | TRBJ2-3 | TRBD1 | TRBV5-5 | CASSPTGGTDTQYF | TGTGCCAGCAGCCCCACAGGGGGAACAGATACGCAGTATTTT
. | TRBJ1-3 | TRBD1 | TRBV19 | CASSQNLGQGGNTIYF | TGTGCCAGTAGTCAAAACCTTGGACAGGGTGGGAACACCATATATTTT
few | TRBJ1-1 | . | TRBV30 | CAWSNSYLEAFF | TGTGCCTGGAGTAACAGCTACCTTGAAGCTTTCTTT
. | TRBJ1-2 | . | TRBV27 | CASSSQRRYGYTF | TGTGCCAGCAGTTCTCAAAGGAGATATGGCTACACCTTC
. | TRBJ1-4 | . | TRBV2 | CASQSSEGLYEKLFF | TGTGCCAGCCAGTCATCGGAGGGGCTCTATGAAAAACTGTTTTTT
. | TRBJ1-2 | . | TRBV2 | CASRGRVFIGYTF | TGTGCCAGCCGGGGCAGGGTCTTTATCGGCTACACCTTC
. | TRBJ2-3 | TRBD2 | TRBV9 | CASSVRLAGTDTQYF | TGTGCCAGCAGCGTCCGACTAGCGGGCACAGATACGCAGTATTTT
. | TRBJ2-7 | . | TRBV27 | CASSSGYEQYF | TGTGCCAGCAGTTCCGGGTACGAGCAGTACTTC
. | TRBJ2-2 | . | TRBV5-4 | CASSPQSTGELFF | TGTGCCAGCAGCCCCCAGAGCACCGGGGAGCTGTTTTTT
. | TRBJ1-6 | TRBD1 | TRBV6-6 | CASSYMDRGSPLHF | TGTGCCAGCAGTTACATGGACAGGGGTTCACCCCTCCACTTT
. | TRBJ1-1 | . | TRBV4-2 | CASSQQGKGVGTEAFF | TGTGCCAGCAGCCAACAGGGAAAAGGGGTGGGAACTGAAGCTTTCTTT
. | TRBJ1-2 | TRBD1 | TRBV4-3 | CASSQEKATGGRGYTF | TGCGCCAGCAGCCAAGAAAAGGCGACAGGGGGACGAGGCTACACCTTC
few | TRBJ2-2 | . | TRBV28 | CATGELANTGELFF | TGTGCCACTGGGGAACTAGCGAACACCGGGGAGCTGTTTTTT
. | TRBJ2-3 | TRBD2 | TRBV5-1 | CASSLSGGVGTDTQYF | TGCGCCAGCAGCTTGTCGGGGGGGGTAGGCACAGATACGCAGTATTTT
. | TRBJ1-2 | . | TRBV6-1 | CASSERAAYGYTF | TGTGCCAGCAGTGAACGGGCAGCTTATGGCTACACCTTC
. | TRBJ2-4 | TRBD1 | TRBV7-2 | CASSNRGHIQYF | TGTGCCAGCAGCAACAGGGGGCACATTCAGTACTTC
. | TRBJ2-5 | . | TRBV7-2 | CASSLTVRQETQYF | TGTGCCAGCAGCTTAACAGTCCGCCAAGAGACCCAGTACTTC
. | TRBJ1-6 | TRBD1 | TRBV18 | CASSPLMEGTGSLHF | TGTGCCAGCTCACCGCTTATGGAGGGGACAGGGTCCCTCCACTTT